Shown below are 28 T cell receptor beta chains from a single sample sequenced in a study of breast tumors, draining lymph nodes, adjacent tissues. TCRdb re-analysed the multiplex PCR reads in MiXCR, keeping a single row per CDR3 protein. The sample shows some 130,000 distinct CDR3 sequences, about 20% of them seen only once. Axillary draining lymph nodes of breast cancer patients supplied the node samples. The sample was axillary lymph node tissue. These receptors came from a female donor with breast cancer. Some clones in this sample may be carry-over from other donors' samples.

This clonotype was counted many times. The chain combines TRBV5-6 with TRBJ1-2, with D maybe TRBD1 (5 bases). This CDR3 has 15 amino acids. Germline CDR1 reads SGHDT; CDR2 reads YYEEEE. V lost 6 bases to trimming and J lost 4 bases, with 19 bases between them. The CDR3 coding sequence is TGTGCCAGCACCGTCGGGGCAGAATCGATCTATGGCTACACCTTC. Translated, it gives CASTVGAESIYGYTF.

V and J are TRBV29-1 and TRBJ2-5; D is ambiguous. The CDR3 length is 11 residues. Trimming removed 8 bases at V and 1 base at J, with 8 bases between. Germline CDR1 reads SQVTM; CDR2 reads ANQGSEA. CDR3: CSIQPQETQYF. CDR3 nucleotide sequence: TGCAGCATACAACCCCAAGAGACCCAGTACTTC.

At least ten counts were recorded for this clonotype. The rearrangement links TRBV7-8 to TRBJ2-3, with 10 nucleotides matching TRBD1. Per the germline V gene, CDR1 is SGHVS and CDR2 is FQNEAQ. J was trimmed by 6 bases and V by 5 bases; bases with no gene match: 5. CDR3 length equals 14 residues. As DNA, the CDR3 is TGTGCCAGCAGCATAGGGACAGGGGAGGATACGCAGTATTTT. Amino acids: CASSIGTGEDTQYF.

The rearrangement links TRBV28 to TRBJ2-7; 8 nucleotides align to TRBD2. The junction had 20 bases not matched to a gene; V was cut back by 6 bases and J by 7 bases. Germline CDR1 and CDR2: MDHEN and SYDVKM. This CDR3 has 17 amino acids. The CDR3 loop is CASSFDSGTSGLGEQYF. In DNA, the CDR3 is TGTGCCAGCAGCTTCGACTCCGGGACTAGTGGGCTAGGGGAGCAGTACTTC.

This clonotype occurred a few times. The chain combines TRBV5-4 with TRBJ2-1, with D unclear. The CDR3 runs 13 residues. Trimming took off 4 bases at V and 7 bases at J, with 12 bases between the two ends. Looked up from germline, CDR1 is SGHNT and CDR2 is YYREEE (reference sequence). CDR3 amino acids: CASSQTYYNEQFF. In nucleotides, the CDR3 is TGTGCCAGCAGCCAGACTTATTATAATGAGCAGTTCTTC.

In the case of this clonotype: At one of its ends the junction is not consistent with the germline gene, which may arise from a read error. V is TRBV6-6 and J is TRBJ1-2, with 10 bases lining up with TRBD1. Germline CDR1 is MNHNY and CDR2 is SVGAGI (reference sequence). The CDR3 consists of 15 residues. The CDR3 sequence: CASSDRQGAGYGNTF. The CDR3 coding sequence is TGTGCCAGCAGTGATAGACAGGGGGCCGGCTATGGCAACACCTTC.

This clonotype was seen ten or more times. The V gene is TRBV5-1, the J gene TRBJ1-3; the D gene is possibly TRBD1 (6 bases). The CDR3 covers 18 residues. CDR1 and CDR2 from the germline V gene are SGHRS and YFSETQ. Trimming shortened V by 0 bases and J by 2 bases, and 18 bases separated the two germline ends. The CDR3 reads CASSLGNYLQGTGNTIYF. CDR3 coding DNA: TGCGCCAGCAGCTTGGGAAACTACCTACAGGGTACTGGAAACACCATATATTTT.

On this clonotype itself: A much larger clone is a single base away; this may be a read error. The gene calls are TRBV11-2 and TRBJ2-3, with 13 positions matching TRBD2. This CDR3 has 14 amino acids. CDR1 SGHAT and CDR2 FQNNGV come from the germline V gene. Written as DNA, the CDR3 is TGTGCCTGCAGCCCTAACCGGGGACTAGCGGGGACCATTTTT. It codes for CACSPNRGLAGTIF.

This clonotype was seen at least ten times. V usage is TRBV10-3 and J usage is TRBJ2-7; possibly TRBD2 for D (6 bases). CDR1 is ENHRY, CDR2 SYGVKD, per germline. The CDR3 contains 14 residues. V gave up 5 bases and J gave up 6 bases, with 17 bases separating them. The CDR3 loop is CAISPTGAAREQYF. The DNA for the CDR3 is TGTGCCATCAGTCCCACGGGAGCCGCCCGCGAGCAGTACTTC.

This clonotype occurred many times. The V and J genes are TRBV4-1 and TRBJ2-3; D is unresolved. With 0 bases removed from V and 0 bases from J, the gap between germline ends came to 10 bases. CDR3 size: 16 residues. Germline CDR1 is MGHRA and CDR2 is YSYEKL. The CDR3 protein is CASSQDDIFSTDTQYF. The CDR3 region has the DNA TGCGCCAGCAGCCAAGATGACATCTTTAGCACAGATACGCAGTATTTT.

As concerns this clonotype: Possible read error: a much larger clone is one base away. The V and J genes are TRBV7-9 and TRBJ2-1; 8 bases align to TRBD2. Per the germline V gene, CDR1 is SEHNR and CDR2 is FQNEAQ (reference sequence). The CDR3 sequence is 13 residues long. The CDR3 nucleotides are TGTACCAGCAGCTTATCGGGGGGGGATGAGCAGTTCTTC. Translated, it gives CTSSLSGGDEQFF.

In this sample, this clonotype turned up many times. The chain carries TRBV15 and TRBJ1-5; 9 nucleotides match TRBD1. The V and J ends lost 4 bases and 6 bases, in that order; junction bases with no gene match: 10. Germline lookup yields CDR1 LNHNV and CDR2 YYDKDF (reference sequence). This CDR3 has 16 amino acids. The CDR3 nucleotides read TGTGCCACCAGCATAGAGTACAGGGGGCCGGGTCAGCCCCAGCATTTT. Translated: CATSIEYRGPGQPQHF.

This clonotype turned up a few times. This chain joins TRBV28 and TRBJ1-5, with D tentatively TRBD1 (6 bases). The CDR3 sequence is 15 residues long. V was shortened by 3 bases and J by 3 bases, with 12 bases between the two germline ends. The germline CDR1 and CDR2 sequences are MDHEN and SYDVKM. The CDR3 reads CASSFRGGDNQPQHF. The CDR3 nucleotides are TGTGCCAGCAGTTTTCGAGGGGGGGACAATCAGCCCCAGCATTTT. The variable domain in full, completed from reference TRBV28 and TRBJ1-5, reads DVKVTQSSRYLVKRTGEKVFLECVQDMDHENMFWYRQDPGLGLRLIYFSYDVKMKEKGDIPEGYSVSREKKERFSLILESASTNQTSMYLCASSFRGGDNQPQHFGDGTRLSIL.

As regards this clonotype: An end of the junction does not agree with germline; a read error may underlie this. The chain carries TRBV28 and TRBJ2-3; TRBD1 matches at 7 bases. Germline lookup yields CDR1 MDHEN and CDR2 SYDVKM. The CDR3 contains 14 residues. The chain's CDR3 is CASSLSVGTDTRYF. CDR3 nucleotide sequence: TGTGCCAGCAGTTTGAGTGTGGGGACAGATACGCGGTATTTT.

The gene calls are TRBV27 and TRBJ1-5; D not resolved. Germline V gives CDR1 MNHEY, CDR2 SMNVEV (reference sequence). V lost 2 bases to trimming and J lost 5 bases, with 10 bases between them. CDR3 length: 14 amino acids. The CDR3 coding sequence is TGTGCCAGCAGTTTAGTTAAGGGTCATCAGCCCCAGCATTTT. Translation: CASSLVKGHQPQHF.

This clonotype was counted at least ten times. The V call is TRBV19, the J call TRBJ2-5; D is unclear. This CDR3 spans 13 amino acids. Looked up from germline, CDR1 is LNHDA and CDR2 is SQIVND (reference sequence). V lost 2 bases and J 1 base, leaving 5 bases between the germline ends. The CDR3 region has the DNA TGTGCCAGTAGTATATCACGCCAAGAGACCCAGTACTTC. Residues: CASSISRQETQYF.

This clonotype was recorded many times. The V and J genes are TRBV7-9 and TRBJ2-5; 9 positions match TRBD1. There are 16 residues in the CDR3. Trimming at V came to 5 bases and at J to 2 bases, leaving 9 bases not matched to a gene. CDR1 and CDR2 (germline): SEHNR, FQNEAQ (reference sequence). In DNA form, the CDR3 reads TGTGCCAGCAGCCCAGGGACAGGGTTGAGTCAAGAGACCCAGTACTTC. Amino acid sequence: CASSPGTGLSQETQYF.

Notes on this clonotype: Possible read error: a much larger clone is one base away. The chain combines TRBV7-9 with TRBJ2-7; no firm D call. CDR1 and CDR2 from the germline V gene are SEHNR and FQNEAQ (reference sequence). The CDR3 extends over 13 amino acids. In DNA form, the CDR3 reads TGTGCCAGCAGCGTCTCTGGGCTTGAGGAGCAGCACTTC. It translates to CASSVSGLEEQHF.

Notes on this clonotype: This may come from a read error, since a much larger clone is one base off. The chain recombines TRBV7-2 with TRBJ2-1; the match to TRBD1 covers 10 bases. Germline CDR1 and CDR2: SGHTA and FQGNSA. The CDR3 consists of 14 residues. With 5 bases clipped from V and 2 bases from J, the junction kept 0 bases outside the gene matches. The CDR3 sequence is CASSDRGPYNEQFF. The CDR3 bases are TGTGCCAGCAGCGACAGGGGGCCCTACAATGAGCAGTTCTTC. Together with reference TRBV7-2 and TRBJ2-1, the CDR3 gives the full variable domain: GAGVSQSPSNKVTEKGKDVELRCDPISGHTALYWYRQSLGQGLEFLIYFQGNSAPDKSGLPSDRFSAERTGGSVSTLTIQRTQQEDSAVYLCASSDRGPYNEQFFGPGTRLTVL.

This clonotype was recorded a few times. V is TRBV6-4 and J is TRBJ2-7; 7 bases line up with TRBD2. V lost 2 bases and J lost 3; bases outside the gene matches: 19. The germline V gene encodes CDR1 MRHNA and CDR2 SNTAGT. The CDR3 runs to 19 residues. The CDR3 is CASSDPPPTKRGTHYEQYF. The CDR3, as DNA: TGTGCCAGCAGTGACCCCCCCCCCACAAAGCGGGGAACCCACTACGAGCAGTACTTC.

This clonotype was seen at least ten times. The chain employs TRBV5-1 and TRBJ2-7; the D gene is possibly TRBD1 (6 bases). The CDR3 is made up of 14 amino acids. CDR1 and CDR2 from the germline V gene are SGHRS and YFSETQ. V was shortened by 7 bases and J by 0 bases, with 14 bases between the two germline ends. For the CDR3, the DNA is TGCGCCAGCGGGACCGGGACACCCTCCTACGAGCAGTACTTC. The encoded protein is CASGTGTPSYEQYF.

This clonotype has a handful of counts. This chain connects TRBV10-1 to TRBJ2-4, with 7 bases aligning to TRBD1. With V trimmed by 4 bases and J by 11 bases, 5 bases remained unmatched. The CDR3 runs 12 residues. CDR1 is WNHNN and CDR2 is SYGVQD in the germline V gene (reference sequence). In nucleotides, the CDR3 is TGCGCCAGCAGTGGGCCAGGGGGAGTTCAGTACTTC. This translates into CASSGPGGVQYF.

This clonotype was observed many times. The chain combines TRBV4-1 with TRBJ1-4; D is perhaps TRBD1 (6 bases). CDR3 length equals 16 residues. Germline V gene sequence: CDR1 MGHRA, CDR2 YSYEKL. With 1 base removed from V and 2 bases from J, the gap between germline ends came to 11 bases. The CDR3 bases are TGCGCCAGCAGCCAAGTAGGGGGGCGGACTAATGAAAAACTGTTTTTT. This codes for CASSQVGGRTNEKLFF.

In its sample, this clonotype was seen many times. The rearrangement joins TRBV2 to TRBJ2-1, with D hard to call. Trimming left V 3 bases short and J 0 bases short, with 6 bases between. CDR3 length: 14 residues. Germline lookup yields CDR1 SNHLY and CDR2 FYNNEI. The CDR3, as DNA: TGTGCCAGCAGTGAGGTCAGCTCCTACAATGAGCAGTTCTTC. Its translation: CASSEVSSYNEQFF.

Many counts were recorded for this clonotype. CDR3 region: CASSHTQGNYGYTF. The CDR3 region has the DNA TGTGCCAGCAGCCATACTCAGGGGAACTATGGCTACACCTTC. This chain connects TRBV6-5 to TRBJ1-2, with a tentative D call TRBD1 (6 bases). The germline CDR1 and CDR2 sequences are MNHEY and SVGAGI. Between the trimmed V and J ends, which lost 6 bases and 2 bases, there was a span of 13 bases. The CDR3 sequence is 14 residues long.

This clonotype has at least ten counts. The chain uses TRBV7-2 and TRBJ2-5; the D is unclear. The CDR3 spans 16 residues. V lost 1 base, J lost 4 bases, and 16 bases lay in between. The germline gives CDR1 SGHTA, CDR2 FQGNSA. In nucleotides, the CDR3 is TGTGCCAGCAGCTTAGGAACTCGAGGTGTCGGAGAGACCCAGTACTTC. Residues: CASSLGTRGVGETQYF.

This clonotype was seen at least ten times. The chain joins TRBV2 to TRBJ2-7, with TRBD2 as a possible D gene (5 bases). Germline CDR1 reads SNHLY; CDR2 reads FYNNEI. The CDR3 is 16 amino acids. V lost 6 bases and J lost 7, with 25 bases in between. The CDR3 DNA reads TGTGCCAGCAGCCCTCCTCTAGCCTCCCGGACCAAGGAGCAGTACTTC. Protein sequence: CASSPPLASRTKEQYF.

With respect to this clonotype: One base away lies a much larger clone, so this may be a sequencing read error. This likely comes from a read error, as the CDR3 has no conserved phenylalanine or tryptophan at its end. The chain couples TRBV10-3 to TRBJ2-7; 8 nucleotides agree with TRBD2. After removal of 10 bases from V and 6 bases from J, the junction contained 5 bases not matched to a gene. In germline, CDR1 is ENHRY, CDR2 SYGVKD. This CDR3 comprises 11 residues. The CDR3 DNA sequence: TGTGCCACCAACAGCGGGGGCGAGCAGTACCTC. Translated, it gives CATNSGGEQYL.